This is a list of T cell receptor beta chains from one sample in a study of EBV T-cell therapy then PD-1 blockade in nasopharyngeal carcinoma. No antigen has been identified for these receptors. Here immunoSEQ multiplex PCR was the method, and the copy in TCRdb shows in-frame clones only, minus some. The profile shows some 20,000 clones, over 75% of them singletons. The source material was CD8+ T cells from blood, sampled at approximately day 61 from a patient whose treatment included autologous EBV-specific T cells and nivolumab. The receptors come from a man aged 35-49 years with nasopharyngeal carcinoma. CDR3s include the opening cysteine and the closing phenylalanine or tryptophan. The D gene is left open where the match is weak. A row's size may be missing; if present it is once, few, many or a size class.

D gene: TRBD2
J gene: TRBJ2-5
V gene: TRBV10-3
clone size: NA
CDR3 DNA: TGTGCCATCAGTGAGGGGACTAGATCCACCCAAGAGACCCAGTACTTC
CDR3 protein: CAISEGTRSTQETQYF

D gene: NA
J gene: TRBJ2-5
V gene: TRBV7-8
clone size: NA
CDR3 DNA: TGTGCCAGCAGCTTAGAGGGGTGGGAGACCCAGTACTTC
CDR3 protein: CASSLEGWETQYF

D gene: TRBD1
J gene: TRBJ2-1
V gene: TRBV7-2
clone size: NA
CDR3 DNA: TGTGCCAGCAGCTCATGGACAGGGCCATCCTACAATGAGCAGTTCTTC
CDR3 protein: CASSSWTGPSYNEQFF

D gene: NA
J gene: TRBJ1-1
V gene: TRBV5-6
clone size: NA
CDR3 DNA: TGTGCCAGCAGCTTAGAGATGAACACTGAAGCTTTCTTT
CDR3 protein: CASSLEMNTEAFF

D gene: TRBD2
J gene: TRBJ2-7
V gene: TRBV3-1/TRBV3-2
clone size: NA
CDR3 DNA: TGTGCCAGCAGCCAAGGGACTAGCGGACCCCTCTCCTACGAGCAGTACTTC
CDR3 protein: CASSQGTSGPLSYEQYF

D gene: NA
J gene: TRBJ2-1
V gene: TRBV15
clone size: NA
CDR3 DNA: TGTGCCACCAGCAGAGAAAAAGGGGGGGCCTACAATGAGCAGTTCTTC
CDR3 protein: CATSREKGGAYNEQFF

D gene: NA
J gene: TRBJ1-5
V gene: TRBV9
clone size: NA
CDR3 DNA: TGTGCCAGCAGCGTAGCTGGTCAGATGAATCAGCCCCAGCATTTT
CDR3 protein: CASSVAGQMNQPQHF

D gene: TRBD1
J gene: TRBJ1-1
V gene: TRBV19
clone size: NA
CDR3 DNA: TGTGCCAGTAGTGCTCAGGGGGGTCCAGGCACTGAAGCTTTCTTT
CDR3 protein: CASSAQGGPGTEAFF

D gene: TRBD2
J gene: TRBJ2-2
V gene: TRBV7-6
clone size: NA
CDR3 DNA: TGTGCCAGCAGCTACAACGTGGGGGAGGGCACCGGGGAGCTGTTTTTT
CDR3 protein: CASSYNVGEGTGELFF

D gene: TRBD1
J gene: TRBJ2-7
V gene: TRBV27
clone size: NA
CDR3 DNA: TGTGCCAGCAGTTTTGGGACAGGGACCTACGAGCAGTACTTC
CDR3 protein: CASSFGTGTYEQYF

D gene: NA
J gene: TRBJ1-2
V gene: TRBV2
clone size: NA
CDR3 DNA: TGTGCCAGCAGTACCCAGGTGGGGGAATATGGCTACACCTTC
CDR3 protein: CASSTQVGEYGYTF

D gene: NA
J gene: TRBJ2-5
V gene: TRBV6-5
clone size: NA
CDR3 DNA: TGTGCCAGCGGGGTGGGGGAGACCCAGTACTTC
CDR3 protein: CASGVGETQYF

D gene: NA
J gene: TRBJ1-1
V gene: TRBV28
clone size: NA
CDR3 DNA: TGTGCCAGCAGTTTATTTCGCCAAAGAATCCCTGAAGCTTTCTTT
CDR3 protein: CASSLFRQRIPEAFF

D gene: NA
J gene: TRBJ1-5
V gene: TRBV23-1
clone size: NA
CDR3 DNA: TGCGCCACCAGATCAGCCCAGCATTTT
CDR3 protein: CATRSAQHF

D gene: NA
J gene: TRBJ2-1
V gene: TRBV7-8
clone size: NA
CDR3 DNA: TGTGCCAGCAGACTTGTGCAGGGGCCCTACAATGAGCAGTTCTTC
CDR3 protein: CASRLVQGPYNEQFF

D gene: NA
J gene: TRBJ2-3
V gene: TRBV30
clone size: NA
CDR3 DNA: TGTGCCTGGAGTGTAACAGATACGCAGTATTTT
CDR3 protein: CAWSVTDTQYF

D gene: NA
J gene: TRBJ2-7
V gene: TRBV15
clone size: NA
CDR3 DNA: TGTGCCACCAGCACTGGGGTGCCCTACGAGCAGTACTTC
CDR3 protein: CATSTGVPYEQYF

D gene: TRBD1
J gene: TRBJ2-7
V gene: TRBV4-3
clone size: NA
CDR3 DNA: TGCGCCAGCAGCCTGGGACAGGGAAAATACGAGCAGTACTTC
CDR3 protein: CASSLGQGKYEQYF

D gene: NA
J gene: TRBJ2-7
V gene: TRBV6-5
clone size: NA
CDR3 DNA: TGTGCCAGCAGTTACAAGTGGGGAATTGAGAACGAGCAGTACTTC
CDR3 protein: CASSYKWGIENEQYF

D gene: TRBD1
J gene: TRBJ2-5
V gene: TRBV2
clone size: few
CDR3 DNA: TGTGCCAGCAGTGAAGCGGGCGCAGGGGGCCAAGAGACCCAGTACTTC
CDR3 protein: CASSEAGAGGQETQYF

D gene: NA
J gene: TRBJ1-2
V gene: TRBV12-3/TRBV12-4
clone size: NA
CDR3 DNA: TGTGCCAGCAGTTTCGTCAGGGTGAGAGGCTACACCTTC
CDR3 protein: CASSFVRVRGYTF

D gene: TRBD1
J gene: TRBJ2-1
V gene: TRBV6-5
clone size: few
CDR3 DNA: TGTGCCAGCACCCAACAGGGGGGAAATGAGCAGTTCTTC
CDR3 protein: CASTQQGGNEQFF

D gene: TRBD1
J gene: TRBJ2-7
V gene: TRBV6-5
clone size: NA
CDR3 DNA: TGTGCCAGCTCGGGGACAGCCGACCGGGGCGAGCAGTACTTC
CDR3 protein: CASSGTADRGEQYF

D gene: NA
J gene: TRBJ1-3
V gene: TRBV28
clone size: NA
CDR3 DNA: TGTGCCAGCAGCTTACCACAATGGAGTTCTGGAAACACCATATATTTT
CDR3 protein: CASSLPQWSSGNTIYF

D gene: NA
J gene: TRBJ2-5
V gene: TRBV7-9
clone size: NA
CDR3 DNA: TGTGCCAGCAGCTTAATATCCCAAGAGACCCAGTACTTC
CDR3 protein: CASSLISQETQYF

D gene: TRBD2
J gene: TRBJ2-3
V gene: TRBV6-4
clone size: NA
CDR3 DNA: TGTGCCAGCAGTAGCGGGGGGCAAGACACAGATACGCAGTATTTT
CDR3 protein: CASSSGGQDTDTQYF

D gene: NA
J gene: TRBJ1-2
V gene: TRBV12-3/TRBV12-4
clone size: NA
CDR3 DNA: TGTGCCAGCAGTATAGACAACTATGGCTACACCTTC
CDR3 protein: CASSIDNYGYTF

D gene: TRBD1
J gene: TRBJ2-5
V gene: TRBV29-1
clone size: NA
CDR3 DNA: TGCAGCGTTGAAACCGGGACAGGGTTAGACCAGTACTTC
CDR3 protein: CSVETGTGLDQYF

D gene: NA
J gene: TRBJ2-3
V gene: TRBV6-2/TRBV6-3
clone size: NA
CDR3 DNA: TGTGCCAGCAGTTACGGTGGCAGGGGCACAGATACGCAGTATTTT
CDR3 protein: CASSYGGRGTDTQYF

D gene: TRBD1
J gene: TRBJ1-2
V gene: TRBV29-1
clone size: once
CDR3 DNA: TGCAGCGCGGCATCGAGGGGGCAGACCAAATTCTATGGCTACACCTTC
CDR3 protein: CSAASRGQTKFYGYTF